In this sample, the clone carrying this T cell receptor (beta chain) turned up many times. The antigen is unknown. This specimen belongs to a study of metastatic and nonmetastatic thyroid tumors. Overall study: Comparative analysis of repertoires was undertaken across blood and tumor or nodule tissue obtained from malignant and benign thyroid patients.

Thyroid surgery had not been preceded by any treatment in any patient. Germline lookup yields CDR1 SGHTS and CDR2 YDEGEE. The CDR3 is 15 residues long. Trimming cost V 0 bases and J 0 bases, with 7 bases left between them. Study processing details: Variation in CDR3 across clinicopathological groups served as the basis for constructing a distant-metastasis classifier in papillary thyroid cancer. TCRdb reprocessed the PCR reads using MiXCR. The V and J calls and clone size are TCRdb's, not the authors'. The sample gives over 25,000 clones, more than 12% of which show up once; 2.5% to 3.5% is in the top ten. Broader study findings: When malignant thyroid tumors were compared with benign nodules, TCR beta diversity was reportedly significantly higher in the malignant tumors. This held in both blood and tumor samples.

This TCR was recovered from a female donor with papillary thyroid cancer or a benign thyroid nodule (not recorded which). Some clones in this sample may be carry-over from other donors' samples. This chain connects TRBV5-8 to TRBJ2-4; no definite D call. Sequencing used blood. CDR3 sequence: CASSLGPLAKNIQYF. CDR3 in DNA: TGTGCCAGCAGCTTGGGACCGCTAGCCAAAAACATTCAGTACTTC. The variable domain in full, with the rest retrieved from reference TRBV5-8 and TRBJ2-4, is EAGVTQSPTHLIKTRGQQATLRCSPISGHTSVYWYQQALGLGLQFLLWYDEGEERNRGNFPPRFSGRQFPNYSSELNVNALELEDSALYLCASSLGPLAKNIQYFGAGTRLSVL.